This T cell receptor (beta chain) was sequenced for a study of T cell changes during pregnancy in multiple sclerosis. Sequencing was performed with immunoSEQ multiplex PCR; in TCRdb, only in-frame clones are kept and a portion is missing. The sample contains 70,000 to 95,000 clones, about nine tenths of which appear only once. This CDR3 has 15 amino acids. Trimming removed 0 bases from V and 4 bases from J; junction bases left unmatched: 4. Germline CDR1 SGHRS, CDR2 YFSETQ. The material was peripheral blood, obtained before pregnancy. The rearrangement uses TRBV5-1 and TRBJ1-3, with 7 bases that match TRBD1. The clonotype comes from a female donor with multiple sclerosis, enrolled in a pregnancy study. The CDR3 nucleotides are TGCGCCAGCAGCTTGGCTCTAGGGGGCGGAAACACCATATATTTT. This sequence encodes CASSLALGGGNTIYF.